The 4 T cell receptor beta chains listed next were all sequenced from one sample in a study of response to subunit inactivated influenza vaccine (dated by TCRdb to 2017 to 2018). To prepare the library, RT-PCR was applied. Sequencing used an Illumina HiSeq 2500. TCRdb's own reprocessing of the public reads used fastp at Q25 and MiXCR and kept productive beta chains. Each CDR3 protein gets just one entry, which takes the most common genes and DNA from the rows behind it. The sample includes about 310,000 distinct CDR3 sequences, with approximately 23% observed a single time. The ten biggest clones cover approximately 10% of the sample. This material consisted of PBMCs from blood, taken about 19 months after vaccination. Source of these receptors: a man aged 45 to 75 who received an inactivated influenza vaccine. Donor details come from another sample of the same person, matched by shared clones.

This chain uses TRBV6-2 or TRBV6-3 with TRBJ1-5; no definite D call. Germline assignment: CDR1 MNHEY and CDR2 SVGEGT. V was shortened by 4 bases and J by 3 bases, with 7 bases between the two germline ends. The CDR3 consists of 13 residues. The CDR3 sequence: CASSFPANQPQHF. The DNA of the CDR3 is TGTGCCAGCAGTTTCCCGGCCAATCAGCCCCAGCATTTT.

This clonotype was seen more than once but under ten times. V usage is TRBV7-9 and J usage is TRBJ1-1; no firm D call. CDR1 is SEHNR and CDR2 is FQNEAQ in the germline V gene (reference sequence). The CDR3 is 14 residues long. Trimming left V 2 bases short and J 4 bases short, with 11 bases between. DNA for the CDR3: TGTGCCAGCAGCTTATCTAGTATCGGCACTGAAGCTTTCTTT. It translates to CASSLSSIGTEAFF.

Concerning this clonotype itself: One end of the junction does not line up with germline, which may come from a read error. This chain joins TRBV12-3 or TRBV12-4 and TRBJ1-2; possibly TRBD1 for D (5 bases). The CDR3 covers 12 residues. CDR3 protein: CASSLMNGAFHF. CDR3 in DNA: TGTGCCAGCAGTCTGATGAACGGGGCCTTCCACTTC.

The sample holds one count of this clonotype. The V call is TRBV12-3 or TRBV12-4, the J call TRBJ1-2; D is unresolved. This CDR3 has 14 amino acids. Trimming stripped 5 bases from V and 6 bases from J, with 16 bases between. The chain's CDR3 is CASSDPVGVDGYTF. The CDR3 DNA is TGTGCCAGCAGTGACCCAGTCGGGGTTGATGGCTACACCTTC.